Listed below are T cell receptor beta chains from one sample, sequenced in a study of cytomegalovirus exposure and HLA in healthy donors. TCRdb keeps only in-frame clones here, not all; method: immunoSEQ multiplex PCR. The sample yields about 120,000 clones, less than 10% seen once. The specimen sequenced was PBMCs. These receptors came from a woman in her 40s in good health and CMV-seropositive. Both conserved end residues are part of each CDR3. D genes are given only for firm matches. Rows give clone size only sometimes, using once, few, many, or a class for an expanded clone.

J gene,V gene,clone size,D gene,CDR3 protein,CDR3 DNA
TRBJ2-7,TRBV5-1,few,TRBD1,CASSPGTAREQYF,TGCGCCAGCAGCCCCGGGACAGCCCGCGAGCAGTACTTC
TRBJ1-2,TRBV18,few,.,CASSPRLQGRANYGYTF,TGTGCCAGCTCACCCCGGCTGCAGGGGCGAGCTAACTATGGCTACACCTTC
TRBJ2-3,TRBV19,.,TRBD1,CASSIAGTGEGGDTQYF,TGTGCCAGTAGTATAGCCGGGACAGGGGAGGGCGGAGATACGCAGTATTTT
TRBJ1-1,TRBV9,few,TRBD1,CASSVMGQGEAFF,TGTGCCAGCAGCGTAATGGGACAGGGTGAAGCTTTCTTT
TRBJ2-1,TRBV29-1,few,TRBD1,CSGDRQNEQFF,TGCAGCGGGGACAGACAGAATGAGCAGTTCTTC
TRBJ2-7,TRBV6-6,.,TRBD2,CASSGGGYYEQYF,TGTGCCAGCAGCGGCGGGGGGTACTACGAGCAGTACTTC
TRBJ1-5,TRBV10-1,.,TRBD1,CASSESTGAGQPQHF,TGCGCCAGCAGTGAGTCGACAGGGGCCGGTCAGCCCCAGCATTTT
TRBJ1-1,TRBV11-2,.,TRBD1,CASSLGTGGGTEAFF,TGTGCCAGCAGCTTAGGGACAGGGGGAGGCACTGAAGCTTTCTTT
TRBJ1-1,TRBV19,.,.,CASSIVPDFPTEAFF,TGTGCCAGTAGTATAGTCCCAGATTTTCCCACTGAAGCTTTCTTT
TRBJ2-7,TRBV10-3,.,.,CAISVADSYEQYF,TGTGCCATCAGTGTGGCAGACTCCTACGAGCAGTACTTC
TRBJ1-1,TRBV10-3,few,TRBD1,CAIRPGRGQGRNTEAFF,TGTGCCATCAGGCCTGGCCGAGGACAGGGAAGAAATACTGAAGCTTTCTTT